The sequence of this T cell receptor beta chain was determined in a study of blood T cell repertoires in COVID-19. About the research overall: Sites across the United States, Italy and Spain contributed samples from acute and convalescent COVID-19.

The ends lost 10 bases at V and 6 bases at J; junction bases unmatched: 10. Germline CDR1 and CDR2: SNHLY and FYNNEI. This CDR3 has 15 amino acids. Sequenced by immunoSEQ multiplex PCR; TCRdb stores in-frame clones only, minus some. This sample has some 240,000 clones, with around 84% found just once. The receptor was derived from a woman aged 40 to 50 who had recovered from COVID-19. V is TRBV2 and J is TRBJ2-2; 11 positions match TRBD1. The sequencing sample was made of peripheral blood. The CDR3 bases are TGTGCCACCCTCCGGGACAGGGGGTTAGCCGGGGAGCTGTTTTTT. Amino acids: CATLRDRGLAGELFF.